Listed here are 23 T cell receptor beta chains from one sample, sequenced in a study of T cell repertoires in cytomegalovirus infection. What these receptors recognize is not known. Using its own MiXCR run on the reads, TCRdb lists one record per CDR3 protein. The sample shows about 480,000 distinct CDR3 sequences, about 33% of them seen only once. Sequencing used cultured PBMCs, obtained from culture after CMV antigen stimulation. These receptors were obtained from a human donor in good health (CMV status not recorded). Some clones in this sample may be carry-over from other donors' samples.

This clonotype was counted between two and nine times. The rearrangement joins TRBV11-1 to TRBJ2-1; D may correspond to TRBD1 or TRBD2 (5 bases each). Trimming shortened V by 3 bases and J by 8 bases, and 14 bases separated the two germline ends. The germline CDR1 and CDR2 sequences are SGHAT and FQDESV (reference sequence). CDR3 length: 14 amino acids. The CDR3 region has the DNA TGTGCCAGCAGCTTTACGGACGGGGACGATGAGCAGTTCTTC. Protein sequence: CASSFTDGDDEQFF.

This clonotype has more than one count but fewer than ten. The chain is built from TRBV11-2 and TRBJ2-1; D may correspond to TRBD1 or TRBD2 (5 bases each). V gave up 4 bases and J gave up 3 bases, with 19 bases separating them. CDR1 is SGHAT and CDR2 is FQNNGV in the germline V gene. The CDR3 consists of 17 residues. This CDR3 is CASSSRDPVTDYNEQFF. CDR3 nucleotides: TGTGCCAGCAGCTCCCGGGACCCCGTAACAGACTACAATGAGCAGTTCTTC.

This clonotype showed up just a few times. The chain joins TRBV15 to TRBJ2-3, with TRBD2 matching over 11 bases. The CDR3 is 17 amino acids. Germline V gene data show CDR1 as LNHNV and CDR2 as YYDKDF (reference sequence). J lost 1 base, V lost 5 bases, and 8 bases had no gene match. The CDR3 reads CATSPSLGLAGTDTQYF. As DNA, the CDR3 is TGTGCCACCAGCCCTTCCTTGGGACTAGCGGGCACAGATACGCAGTATTTT.

This clonotype was picked up a small number of times. The chain employs TRBV28 and TRBJ2-1; the D gene is possibly TRBD2 (6 bases). Trimming took 3 bases from V and 8 from J, leaving 14 bases between them. CDR1 is MDHEN, CDR2 SYDVKM, per germline. The CDR3 is 14 residues long. CDR3 nucleotide sequence: TGTGCCAGCAGTTTGGCCGGGACTCTCGATGAGCAGTTCTTC. Translation gives CASSLAGTLDEQFF.

The chain has TRBV27 and TRBJ2-1; the D call may be TRBD1 or TRBD2 (5 bases each). Trimming cost V 2 bases and J 0 bases, with 14 bases left between them. The CDR3 sequence is 17 residues long. In germline, CDR1 is MNHEY, CDR2 SMNVEV (reference sequence). This chain's CDR3 is CASSLIGTSSSYNEQFF. The CDR3 coding sequence is TGTGCCAGCAGTTTAATCGGGACGTCGAGCTCCTACAATGAGCAGTTCTTC.

In this sample, this clonotype turned up once. The rearrangement uses TRBV4-3 and TRBJ1-5; unclear D gene. Trimming pared 0 bases from V and 6 bases from J, leaving 6 bases between. The germline V gene encodes CDR1 LGHNA and CDR2 YSLEER. The CDR3 is 13 residues long. The CDR3 protein is CASSQDRFQPQHF. In DNA form, the CDR3 reads TGCGCCAGCAGCCAAGATCGTTTTCAGCCCCAGCATTTT.

This clonotype was observed many times. This rearrangement joins TRBV7-2 to TRBJ1-1; D gene uncertain. The CDR3 consists of 13 residues. CDR1 SGHTA and CDR2 FQGNSA come from the germline V gene. V was clipped by 5 bases and J by 1 base, with 8 bases between them. The CDR3 nucleotides read TGTGCCAGCAGCACCAGATGGAACACTGAAGCTTTCTTT. Residues: CASSTRWNTEAFF.

The J gene is TRBJ2-5, the V gene TRBV5-8; TRBD1 agrees at 8 bases. The CDR3 runs to 15 residues. The trim removed 4 bases at V and 2 bases at J, leaving 7 bases unmatched. Per the germline V gene, CDR1 is SGHTS and CDR2 is YDEGEE. The CDR3 DNA reads as TGTGCCAGCAGCCCCAGACAGGGGTCACAAGAGACCCAGTACTTC. This translates into CASSPRQGSQETQYF.

This clonotype was recorded at least ten times. V and J are TRBV6-5 and TRBJ1-6, with 7 bases identical to TRBD1. After removal of 0 bases from V and 9 bases from J, the junction contained 8 bases not matched to a gene. This CDR3 is 16 amino acids long. Germline V gives CDR1 MNHEY, CDR2 SVGAGI. The CDR3 coding sequence is TGTGCCAGCAGTTACTCGGGTCAGGGGGGGAGTTCACCCCTCCACTTT. Encoded protein: CASSYSGQGGSSPLHF.

The table lists this clonotype with a few counts. The chain couples TRBV7-6 to TRBJ2-1; 10 bases match TRBD1. V was pared by 5 bases and J by 6 bases, with 7 bases of the junction left unmatched. The CDR3 extends over 15 amino acids. Germline CDR1 SGHVS, CDR2 FNYEAQ. The CDR3, as DNA: TGTGCCAGCAGCAATCGGACAGGGGGGTCCAATGAGCAGTTCTTC. This codes for CASSNRTGGSNEQFF.

The rearrangement links TRBV18 to TRBJ1-1; D might be TRBD1 (5 bases). CDR1 and CDR2 from the germline V gene are KGHSH and LQKENI. The CDR3 totals 18 residues. Between the trimmed V and J ends, which lost 6 bases and 0 bases, there was a span of 23 bases. The DNA for the CDR3 is TGTGCCAGCTCCCCCAATAGTCGACAGCCTTTTTTGAACACTGAAGCTTTCTTT. It is translated as CASSPNSRQPFLNTEAFF.

This chain uses TRBV5-1 with TRBJ1-2; weak D call: TRBD1 (6 bases). Germline-derived CDR1 and CDR2 are SGHRS and YFSETQ. V lost 0 bases and J lost 0, with 15 bases in between. CDR3 size: 17 residues. This chain's CDR3 is CASSLAIDRRANYGYTF. In DNA form, the CDR3 reads TGCGCCAGCAGCTTGGCGATCGACAGGAGAGCTAACTATGGCTACACCTTC.

The chain has TRBV11-2 and TRBJ2-1; 13 bases agree with TRBD2. Germline V gene lookup returns CDR1 SGHAT and CDR2 FQNNGV. The CDR3 consists of 18 residues. Unmatched junction bases numbered 12, after V lost 5 bases and J lost 5 bases. CDR3 nucleotides: TGTGCCAGCAGCACGACTAGCGGGAGGTTACAGAAGGACAATGAGCAGTTCTTC. It encodes CASSTTSGRLQKDNEQFF.

This clonotype was observed a few times. V usage is TRBV7-8 and J usage is TRBJ2-1; 8 nucleotides line up with TRBD2. Trimming took 1 base from V and 5 from J; bases not matched to a gene: 7. CDR1 and CDR2 (germline): SGHVS, FQNEAQ. The CDR3 is 16 amino acids. The DNA for the CDR3 is TGTGCCAGCAGCTTAGGGATACTAGCGGAAAACAATGAGCAGTTCTTC. It is translated as CASSLGILAENNEQFF.

Note on this clonotype: The junction does not match germline at one end; this may be a read error. The chain has TRBV7-2 and TRBJ2-1, with TRBD2 matching 14 bases. This CDR3 is built from 15 residues. Germline V CDR1 and CDR2: SGHTA, FQGNSA. The CDR3 spells CASSPGLAGGNEQSF. The CDR3 DNA follows: TGTGCCAGCAGCCCAGGACTAGCGGGAGGAAATGAGCAGTCCTTC. Full variable domain (rest looked up from reference TRBV7-2 and TRBJ2-1): GAGVSQSPSNKVTEKGKDVELRCDPISGHTALYWYRQSLGQGLEFLIYFQGNSAPDKSGLPSDRFSAERTGGSVSTLTIQRTQQEDSAVYLCASSPGLAGGNEQSFGPGTRLTVL.

This clonotype came up many times. The V gene is TRBV28, the J gene TRBJ1-5; the D gene is possibly TRBD1 (6 bases). Trimming pared 4 bases from V and 9 bases from J, leaving 19 bases between. Germline V gene data show CDR1 as MDHEN and CDR2 as SYDVKM. The CDR3 sequence is 15 residues long. DNA for the CDR3: TGTGCCAGCAGTTCCCACAAGACAGGCGATCGGCCCCAGCATTTT. It yields the protein CASSSHKTGDRPQHF. The full variable domain, with the rest looked up from reference TRBV28 and TRBJ1-5, is DVKVTQSSRYLVKRTGEKVFLECVQDMDHENMFWYRQDPGLGLRLIYFSYDVKMKEKGDIPEGYSVSREKKERFSLILESASTNQTSMYLCASSSHKTGDRPQHFGDGTRLSIL.

This chain joins TRBV5-1 and TRBJ2-1, with a possible D match to TRBD2 (6 bases). V lost 0 bases, J lost 4 bases, and 11 bases lay in between. CDR1 and CDR2 (germline): SGHRS, YFSETQ. This CDR3 has 15 residues. CDR3 sequence (DNA): TGCGCCAGCAGCTTGGCCGGGAGAACTTACAATGAGCAGTTCTTC. Translation: CASSLAGRTYNEQFF.

V gene TRBV29-1 combines with J gene TRBJ2-5; possible D gene TRBD1, 6 bases. This CDR3 has 12 residues. Between the trimmed V and J ends, which lost 3 bases and 5 bases, there was a span of 10 bases. Germline V gene data show CDR1 as SQVTM and CDR2 as ANQGSEA. The CDR3 sequence is CSVEGAGETQYF. As DNA, the CDR3 is TGCAGCGTTGAGGGGGCCGGGGAGACCCAGTACTTC. The full variable domain, in which reference TRBV29-1 and TRBJ2-5 provide the parts outside the CDR3, is SAVISQKPSRDICQRGTSLTIQCQVDSQVTMMFWYRQQPGQSLTLIATANQGSEATYESGFVIDKFPISRPNLTFSTLTVSNMSPEDSSIYLCSVEGAGETQYFGPGTRLLVL.

V gene TRBV15 combines with J gene TRBJ2-7; D ambiguous. V lost 0 bases to trimming and J lost 4 bases, with 4 bases between them. The CDR3 consists of 12 residues. Germline V gene lookup returns CDR1 LNHNV and CDR2 YYDKDF (reference sequence). CDR3: CATSRDLYEQYF. CDR3 nucleotides: TGTGCCACCAGCAGAGACTTGTACGAGCAGTACTTC. Supplemented by reference TRBV15 and TRBJ2-7, the full variable domain reads DAMVIQNPRYQVTQFGKPVTLSCSQTLNHNVMYWYQQKSSQAPKLLFHYYDKDFNNEADTPDNFQSRRPNTSFCFLDIRSPGLGDTAMYLCATSRDLYEQYFGPGTRLTVT.

The gene calls are TRBV12-3 or TRBV12-4 and TRBJ1-1; the match to TRBD1 covers 7 bases. The CDR3 length is 14 residues. The trim removed 7 bases at V and 2 bases at J, leaving 7 bases unmatched. This chain's CDR3 is CASNLGTVNTEAFF. DNA of the CDR3: TGTGCCAGCAACCTAGGGACAGTCAACACTGAAGCTTTCTTT.

The V and J genes are TRBV28 and TRBJ1-5; D gene unclear. Germline V lookup: CDR1 MDHEN, CDR2 SYDVKM. The CDR3 spans 13 residues. The V gene lost 9 bases and the J gene lost 0 bases, with 9 bases spanning the gap. The CDR3 protein is CASVDPSNQPQHF. The CDR3 region has the DNA TGTGCCAGTGTGGACCCTAGCAATCAGCCCCAGCATTTT.

This clonotype appeared a few times. This sequence joins TRBV11-2 and TRBJ2-3; D gene uncertain. Per germline, CDR1 SGHAT and CDR2 FQNNGV. V was trimmed by 5 bases and J by 4 bases, leaving 10 bases between them. CDR3 length: 13 residues. CDR3 sequence reads: CASSLIGPDTQYF. The DNA for the CDR3 is TGTGCCAGCAGCCTGATCGGTCCAGATACGCAGTATTTT.

The chain couples TRBV11-2 to TRBJ2-1; D possibly uses TRBD1 or TRBD2 (5 bases each). V lost 5 bases and J lost 5, with 16 bases in between. Germline V gives CDR1 SGHAT, CDR2 FQNNGV. The CDR3 extends over 15 amino acids. The CDR3 DNA sequence: TGTGCCAGCAGCCCCCCTGGGACCCCAAACAATGAGCAGTTCTTC. It is translated as CASSPPGTPNNEQFF.